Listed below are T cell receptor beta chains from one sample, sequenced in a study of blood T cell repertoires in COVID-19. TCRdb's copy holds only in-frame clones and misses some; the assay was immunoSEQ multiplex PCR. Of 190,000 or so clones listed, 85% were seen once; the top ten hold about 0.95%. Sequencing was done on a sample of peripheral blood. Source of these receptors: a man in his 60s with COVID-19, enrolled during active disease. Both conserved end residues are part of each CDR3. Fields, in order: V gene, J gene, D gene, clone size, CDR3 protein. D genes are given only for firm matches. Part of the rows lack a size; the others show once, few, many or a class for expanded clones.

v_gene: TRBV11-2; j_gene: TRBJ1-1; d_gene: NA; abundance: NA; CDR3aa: CASSLSSQTNTEAFF
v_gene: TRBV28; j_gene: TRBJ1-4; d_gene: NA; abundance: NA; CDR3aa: CASVFGGVNEKLFF
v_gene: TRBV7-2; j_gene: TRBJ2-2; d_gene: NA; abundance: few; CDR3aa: CASSLVGGKAGELFF
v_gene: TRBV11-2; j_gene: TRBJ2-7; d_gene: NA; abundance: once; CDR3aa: CASSLLAAGDSYEQYF
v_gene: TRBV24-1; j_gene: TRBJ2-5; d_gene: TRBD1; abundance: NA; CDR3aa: CATSDIGQGKQETQYF
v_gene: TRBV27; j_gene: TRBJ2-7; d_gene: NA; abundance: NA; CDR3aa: CASSRYGERSYEQYF
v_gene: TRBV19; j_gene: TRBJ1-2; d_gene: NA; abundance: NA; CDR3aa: CASSVSPDSLYGYTF
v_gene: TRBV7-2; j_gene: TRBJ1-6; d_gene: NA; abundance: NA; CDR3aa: CASSPRAHNSPLHF
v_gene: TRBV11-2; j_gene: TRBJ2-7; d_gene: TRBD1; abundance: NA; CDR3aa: CASGNRGRDEQYF
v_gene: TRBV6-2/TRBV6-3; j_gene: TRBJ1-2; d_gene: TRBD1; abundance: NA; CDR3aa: CASSYQPRGQYGYTF
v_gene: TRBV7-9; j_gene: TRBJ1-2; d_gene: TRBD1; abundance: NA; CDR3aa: CASSDPGGASGGYTF
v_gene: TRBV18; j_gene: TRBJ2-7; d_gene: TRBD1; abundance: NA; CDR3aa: CASSRTGYTELASYEQYF
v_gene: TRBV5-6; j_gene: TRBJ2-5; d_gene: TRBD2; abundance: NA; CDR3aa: CASSSSLAGGGQETQYF
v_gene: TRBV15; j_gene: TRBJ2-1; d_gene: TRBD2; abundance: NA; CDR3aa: CATIKAGLNEQFF
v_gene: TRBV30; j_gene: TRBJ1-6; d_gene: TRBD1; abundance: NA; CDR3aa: CAWSARDRGSYSNSPLHF
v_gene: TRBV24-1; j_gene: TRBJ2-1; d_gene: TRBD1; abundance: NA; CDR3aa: CATSAMRGTGQYNEQFF
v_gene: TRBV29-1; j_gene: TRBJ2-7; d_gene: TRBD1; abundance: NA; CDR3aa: CSVEDRDLNSYEQYF
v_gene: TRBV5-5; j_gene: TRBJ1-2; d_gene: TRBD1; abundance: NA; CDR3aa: CASIRQGDYGYTF
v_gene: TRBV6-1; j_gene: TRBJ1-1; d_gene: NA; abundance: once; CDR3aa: CASSELGYTEAFF
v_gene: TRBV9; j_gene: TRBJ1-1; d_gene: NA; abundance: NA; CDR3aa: CASSGQVNTEAFF
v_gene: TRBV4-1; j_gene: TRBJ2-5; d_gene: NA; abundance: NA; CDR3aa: CASSQDGLAETQYF
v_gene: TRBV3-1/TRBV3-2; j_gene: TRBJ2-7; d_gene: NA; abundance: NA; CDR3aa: CASSPMMGSMGEQYF
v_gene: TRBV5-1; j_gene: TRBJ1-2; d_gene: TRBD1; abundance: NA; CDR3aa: CASTPGTGGGYTF
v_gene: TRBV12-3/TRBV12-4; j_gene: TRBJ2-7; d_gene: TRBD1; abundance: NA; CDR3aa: CASSGTGRGEQYF
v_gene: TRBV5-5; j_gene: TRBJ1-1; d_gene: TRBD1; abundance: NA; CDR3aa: CASSRQGGDTEAFF
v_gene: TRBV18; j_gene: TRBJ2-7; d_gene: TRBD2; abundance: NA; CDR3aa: CASSLARGGGRLVYEQYF
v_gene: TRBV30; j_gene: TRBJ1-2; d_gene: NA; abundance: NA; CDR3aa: CAWSVSTAYGYTF
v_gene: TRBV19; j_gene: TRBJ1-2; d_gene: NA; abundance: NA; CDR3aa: CASSLLFSKAGYTF
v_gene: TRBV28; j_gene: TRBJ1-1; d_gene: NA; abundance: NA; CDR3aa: CASSLGYRVTEAFF
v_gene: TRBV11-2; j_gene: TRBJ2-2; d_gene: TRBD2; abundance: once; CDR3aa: CASSLYGGAGELFF
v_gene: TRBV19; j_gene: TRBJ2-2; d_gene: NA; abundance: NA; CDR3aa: CAVKSDTGELFF
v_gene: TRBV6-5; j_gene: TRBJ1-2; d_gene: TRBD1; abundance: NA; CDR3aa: CASRAGTGRSDTF
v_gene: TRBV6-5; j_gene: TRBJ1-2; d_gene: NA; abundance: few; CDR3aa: CASSPRRTVNYGYTF
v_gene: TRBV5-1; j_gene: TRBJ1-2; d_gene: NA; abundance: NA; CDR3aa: CASSPTQGGVNYGYTF
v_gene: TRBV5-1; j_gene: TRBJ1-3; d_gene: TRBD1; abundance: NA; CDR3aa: CASSNGDRTLGGNTIYF
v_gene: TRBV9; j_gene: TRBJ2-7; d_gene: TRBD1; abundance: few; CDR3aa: CASSTTAGTGTYEQYF
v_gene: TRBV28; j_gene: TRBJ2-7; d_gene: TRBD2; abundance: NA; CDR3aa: CASSLADSSYEQYF
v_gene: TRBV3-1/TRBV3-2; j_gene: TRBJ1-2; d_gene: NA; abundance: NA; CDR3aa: CASSPGVDYGYTF